This is a list of T cell receptor beta chains from one sample in a study of T cell responses to AZD1222 COVID-19 vaccine. Clones were sequenced by immunoSEQ multiplex PCR, and TCRdb holds only the in-frame ones, with some missing. The sample shows about 150,000 clones, 93% of them seen only once. The sequencing here drew on peripheral blood, taken on day 0 of AZD1222 vaccination. The receptors were sampled from an adult in good health. CDR3s include the opening cysteine and the closing phenylalanine or tryptophan. The order of the fields is J gene, clone size, V gene, D gene, CDR3 DNA, CDR3 protein. D genes are given only for firm matches. The listing skips clone size in some rows; elsewhere it reads once, few, many or a size class.

>TRBJ1-2|.|TRBV9|.
TGTGCCAGCAGCGTAGAGGGGGACGGGAACTATGGCTACACCTTC
CASSVEGDGNYGYTF
>TRBJ2-2|once|TRBV10-2|.
TGCGCCAGCAGTGAGCAGGGAAACACCGGGGAGCTGTTTTTT
CASSEQGNTGELFF
>TRBJ1-3|.|TRBV7-2|TRBD1
TGTGCCAGCAGCTTCATGACAGGGTTGAACACCATATATTTT
CASSFMTGLNTIYF
>TRBJ2-2|.|TRBV27|.
TGTGCCAGCAGTTTTGGGGTCGGGGAGCTGTTTTTT
CASSFGVGELFF
>TRBJ2-1|once|TRBV19|TRBD2
TGTGCCAGTAGCCCTAGCGGGAGGGGCACCTACAATGAGCAGTTCTTC
CASSPSGRGTYNEQFF
>TRBJ2-3|.|TRBV4-1|.
TGCGCCAGCAGCCTCCTGGAGGGCACAGATACGCAGTATTTT
CASSLLEGTDTQYF
>TRBJ2-5|.|TRBV19|.
TGTGCCAGTAGGAAGACAGGTCAAGAGACCCAGTACTTC
CASRKTGQETQYF
>TRBJ2-1|.|TRBV11-1|TRBD2
TGTGCCAGCAGCTTAAGCGGGAGGACGGGAAATGAGCAGTTCTTC
CASSLSGRTGNEQFF
>TRBJ1-1|.|TRBV19|TRBD1
TGTGCCAGTAGTGGACAGGGTTGGACTGAAGCTTTCTTT
CASSGQGWTEAFF
>TRBJ2-7|.|TRBV27|.
TGTGCCAGCAGTTTATCGAACGGTTTGTCCTACGAGCAGTACTTC
CASSLSNGLSYEQYF
>TRBJ1-1|.|TRBV28|.
TGTGCCAGCAGTTTATGGAGTCAAACTGAAGCTTTCTTT
CASSLWSQTEAFF
>TRBJ2-1|.|TRBV7-3|.
TGTGCCAGCAGCTCCATAGCGGTTCCCAACAATGAGCAGTTCTTC
CASSSIAVPNNEQFF
>TRBJ1-3|once|TRBV9|.
TGTGCCAGCAGCGTAGCTGGGGGGGGAAACACCATATATTTT
CASSVAGGGNTIYF
>TRBJ1-5|.|TRBV10-3|.
TGTGCCATCAGCCCGCTGCCTAGCAATCAGCCCCAGCATTTT
CAISPLPSNQPQHF
>TRBJ1-2|once|TRBV5-1|TRBD1
TGCGCCAGCAGCTTGGGAGGGACAGGGAGAAACTATGGCTACACCTTC
CASSLGGTGRNYGYTF
>TRBJ2-2|.|TRBV7-8|TRBD2
TGTGCCAGCAGCAGGACTAGCGGGAGTTCGGTCACCGGGGAGCTGTTTTTT
CASSRTSGSSVTGELFF
>TRBJ2-1|.|TRBV6-4|.
TGTGCCAGCAGTGAATTTGGGGAACCCTACAATGAGCAGTTCTTC
CASSEFGEPYNEQFF
>TRBJ1-3|.|TRBV3-1/TRBV3-2|TRBD1
TGTGCCAGCAGCCCAGACAGGGTGGGGACTGGAAACACCATATATTTT
CASSPDRVGTGNTIYF
>TRBJ1-2|once|TRBV18|.
TGTGCCAGCTCACCAACGTACGGCGGCTACACCTTC
CASSPTYGGYTF
>TRBJ1-1|once|TRBV11-2|.
TGTGCCAGCAGCAAGGACAGAATTAACACTGAAGCTTTCTTT
CASSKDRINTEAFF
>TRBJ1-2|.|TRBV6-1|.
TGTGCCAGCAGTGAATTTAATCGTGATAACTATGGCTACACCTTC
CASSEFNRDNYGYTF
>TRBJ1-2|.|TRBV5-5|.
TGTGCCAGCAGCTTGGTTAACCGATACTATGGCTACACCTTC
CASSLVNRYYGYTF
>TRBJ1-2|.|TRBV6-5|TRBD1
TGTGCCAGCACTGGGGACAGGGGACGCGGTGGCTACACCTTC
CASTGDRGRGGYTF
>TRBJ2-1|once|TRBV20-1|.
TGCAGTGCTAGTCGGAGCGGGTCTGACAATGAGCAGTTCTTC
CSASRSGSDNEQFF
>TRBJ2-6|.|TRBV7-6|.
TGTGCCAGCAGCTTAAGAGGGGGTCTGGGGGCCAACGTCCTGACTTTC
CASSLRGGLGANVLTF
>TRBJ1-4|.|TRBV18|TRBD1
TGTGCCAGCTCACTTGGGACAGCTGAAAAACTGTTTTTT
CASSLGTAEKLFF
>TRBJ2-7|.|TRBV5-4|TRBD1
TGTGCCAGCAGCTATACAGGGGGCAACGAGCAGTACTTC
CASSYTGGNEQYF
>TRBJ2-5|.|TRBV28|TRBD2
TGTGCCAGCAGTTTCCCTAGCGGGACCTCTTACCAAGAGACCCAGTACTTC
CASSFPSGTSYQETQYF
>TRBJ1-2|.|TRBV6-1|.
TGTGCCAGCAGTGAAAGGGGCAGCGGCTACACCTTC
CASSERGSGYTF
>TRBJ2-7|.|TRBV28|.
TGTGCCAGCAGTTTTGGTCAGAGCAACGAGCAGTACTTC
CASSFGQSNEQYF
>TRBJ1-1|.|TRBV19|.
TGTGCCAGTAGTAGAAGGAGAGGGAGGACTGAAGCTTTCTTT
CASSRRRGRTEAFF
>TRBJ2-1|.|TRBV11-2|TRBD2
TGTGCCAGCAGCTCAAGACTAGCGGGAACCTACAATGAGCAGTTCTTC
CASSSRLAGTYNEQFF
>TRBJ1-2|.|TRBV5-6|.
TGTGCCAGCAGCCGGACGGAAAGATATGGCTACACCTTC
CASSRTERYGYTF
>TRBJ1-2|.|TRBV19|.
TGTGCCATCGAAGGGTACAGCCGAAGTGGCTACACCTTC
CAIEGYSRSGYTF
>TRBJ2-4|once|TRBV11-3|.
TGTGCCAGCAGCTTAGGAGGGGAAAACATTCAGTACTTC
CASSLGGENIQYF
>TRBJ1-1|.|TRBV3-1/TRBV3-2|.
TGTGCCAGCAGCCAAGATCCGTGGGGGCGGGACACTGAAGCTTTCTTT
CASSQDPWGRDTEAFF
>TRBJ1-6|.|TRBV30|.
TGTGCCTGGAGTAGGTGGAATTCACCCCTCCACTTT
CAWSRWNSPLHF
>TRBJ2-7|once|TRBV7-9|.
TGTGCCAGCAGCTCGATAAGCGCCTACGAGCAGTACTTC
CASSSISAYEQYF
>TRBJ2-2|.|TRBV19|TRBD2
TGTGCCAGTAGTACCCTAGCGGGAGGGCGTGGTGGGGAGCTGTTTTTT
CASSTLAGGRGGELFF
>TRBJ1-2|.|TRBV7-2|TRBD1
TGTGCCAGCAGCCTCACCGGGACAGGGGACGGCTACACCTTC
CASSLTGTGDGYTF
>TRBJ2-1|.|TRBV10-3|.
TGTGCCATCAGTGATGTCCGGGTATACAATGAGCAGTTCTTC
CAISDVRVYNEQFF
>TRBJ2-7|.|TRBV5-1|TRBD2
TGCGCCAGCAGCTTGGAAAGCGGGAGCTCCTACGAGCAGTACTTC
CASSLESGSSYEQYF
>TRBJ2-2|.|TRBV24-1|.
TGTGCCACCAGCGACGTCAGAGGATCGGGCACCGGGGAGCTGTTTTTT
CATSDVRGSGTGELFF
>TRBJ1-2|.|TRBV10-3|TRBD1
TGTGCCATCAGCATGACAGGGGATCTCTATGGCTACACCTTC
CAISMTGDLYGYTF
>TRBJ2-7|.|TRBV5-1|TRBD2
TGCGCCAGCAGCTACCTAGCGGGAGAGTACGAGCAGTACTTC
CASSYLAGEYEQYF
>TRBJ2-2|.|TRBV18|TRBD1
TGTGCCAGCTCACGCGGACAGGGGGGCACCGGGGAGCTGTTTTTT
CASSRGQGGTGELFF
>TRBJ2-7|.|TRBV6-1|.
TGTGCCAGCAGTGAAGCGCGGGCAGGGATATACTACGAGCAGTACTTC
CASSEARAGIYYEQYF
>TRBJ2-1|.|TRBV6-6|TRBD2
TGTGCCAGCAGTTACTCTAGCGGGAGCAATGAGCAGTTCTTC
CASSYSSGSNEQFF
>TRBJ2-2|.|TRBV18|.
TGTGCCAGCTCAGGGGCAGGGACGAACACCGGGGAGCTGTTTTTT
CASSGAGTNTGELFF
>TRBJ2-1|.|TRBV7-6|TRBD2
TGTGCCAGCAGCCCGAGGGGCGGGAGCTACAATGAGCAGTTCTTC
CASSPRGGSYNEQFF
>TRBJ2-5|once|TRBV3-1/TRBV3-2|.
TGTGCCAGCAGCCGGTCAGGGTTGGAAGAGACCCAGTACTTC
CASSRSGLEETQYF
>TRBJ1-1|few|TRBV19|TRBD1
TGTGCCAGTAGTCTCCCCAGGGGGGGCAGGACTGAAGCTTTCTTT
CASSLPRGGRTEAFF
>TRBJ2-7|few|TRBV20-1|TRBD1
TGCAGTGCTCGGGACAGCTACGAGCAGTACTTC
CSARDSYEQYF
>TRBJ1-6|.|TRBV6-5|TRBD1
TGTGCCAGCAGCCCCGGACAGGGACACTCACCCCTCCACTTT
CASSPGQGHSPLHF
>TRBJ2-7|few|TRBV5-1|TRBD1
TGCGCCAGCAGCTTAACGACAGGGCTTTACGAGCAGTACTTC
CASSLTTGLYEQYF
>TRBJ1-2|.|TRBV7-8|.
TGTGCCAGCAGACCTGGTGAAGGGTATGGCTACACCTTC
CASRPGEGYGYTF
>TRBJ1-5|.|TRBV12-3/TRBV12-4|.
TGTGCCAGCAGTTTTCGGGGTCAGCCCCAGCATTTT
CASSFRGQPQHF
>TRBJ1-5|.|TRBV27|.
TGTGCCAGCAGTTTTTATCGTCTAAAAAGCAATCAGCCCCAGCATTTT
CASSFYRLKSNQPQHF